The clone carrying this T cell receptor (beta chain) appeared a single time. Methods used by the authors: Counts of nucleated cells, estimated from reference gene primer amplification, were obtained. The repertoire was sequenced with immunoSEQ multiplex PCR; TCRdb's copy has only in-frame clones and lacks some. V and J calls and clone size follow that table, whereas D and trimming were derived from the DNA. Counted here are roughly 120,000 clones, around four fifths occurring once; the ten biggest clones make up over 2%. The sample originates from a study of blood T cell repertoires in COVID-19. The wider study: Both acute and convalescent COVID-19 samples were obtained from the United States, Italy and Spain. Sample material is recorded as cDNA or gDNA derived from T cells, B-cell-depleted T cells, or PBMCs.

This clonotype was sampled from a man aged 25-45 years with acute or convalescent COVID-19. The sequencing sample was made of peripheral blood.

CDR3 sequence (DNA): TGTGCCAGCAGCCCGACAGGGAACGGCGGCTACACCTTC. As protein: CASSPTGNGGYTF. The V gene is TRBV3-1 (or the pseudogene TRBV3-2), the J gene TRBJ1-2; 7 bases line up with TRBD1. J gave up 8 bases and V 4 bases, and 7 bases lay outside the gene matches. This CDR3 contains 13 residues. The germline V gene has CDR1 LGHDT and CDR2 YNNKEL (reference sequence).